Shown below are 11 T cell receptor beta chains from a single sample sequenced in a study of yellow fever vaccine responses in identical twins. TCRdb re-called the RT-PCR reads through MiXCR, storing one row per CDR3 protein. The table has approximately 10,000 distinct CDR3 sequences, approximately 80% seen once. This specimen consisted of T cells from blood (PBMCs), unsorted or a sorted subset (not recorded which), obtained before or after yellow fever vaccination (not recorded which). These TCRs come from a woman between 18 and 29 years old who received the yellow fever vaccine.

V is TRBV4-1 and J is TRBJ1-3; 7 nucleotides align to TRBD1. Germline CDR1 and CDR2: MGHRA and YSYEKL. V shed 0 bases and J 2 bases; nucleotides not matched to a gene: 7. The CDR3 consists of 17 residues. The DNA of the CDR3 is TGCGCCAGCAGCCAAGAAGCTGGCACAGGGGCTGGAAACACCATATATTTT. It codes for CASSQEAGTGAGNTIYF.

The chain employs TRBV2 and TRBJ2-1, with 8 bases lining up with TRBD2. The germline CDR1 and CDR2 sequences are SNHLY and FYNNEI. The CDR3 is 13 amino acids. The J segment lost 4 bases and the V segment lost 7 bases, leaving 3 bases of the junction unmatched. The CDR3 is CASNSGSYNEQFF. The CDR3 coding sequence is TGTGCCAGCAACAGCGGGAGTTACAATGAGCAGTTCTTC.

The gene calls are TRBV5-1 and TRBJ1-5; no definite D call. CDR3 length equals 14 residues. V lost 3 bases and J 6 bases, leaving 13 bases between the germline ends. Germline V gene data show CDR1 as SGHRS and CDR2 as YFSETQ. Here the CDR3 reads CASSSLGLGQPQHF. The CDR3 nucleotides read TGCGCCAGCAGCTCCCTAGGTTTGGGTCAGCCCCAGCATTTT.

The rearrangement links TRBV24-1 to TRBJ2-2; unclear D gene. The CDR3 loop spans 14 amino acids. Germline loops: CDR1 KGHDR, CDR2 SFDVKD. Trimming cost V 4 bases and J 2 bases, with 7 bases left between them. The CDR3 DNA reads TGTGCCACCAGTGACCGACGAAACACCGGGGAGCTGTTTTTT. Its protein product is CATSDRRNTGELFF.

The chain uses TRBV20-1 and TRBJ2-7, with 10 nucleotides matching TRBD2. The V and J ends lost 1 base and 4 bases, in that order; junction bases with no gene match: 7. In germline, CDR1 is DFQATT, CDR2 SNEGSKA (reference sequence). The CDR3 spans 15 residues. The chain's CDR3 is CSARAAGGSGYEQYF. The CDR3 coding sequence is TGCAGTGCTAGAGCAGCGGGAGGGTCGGGGTACGAGCAGTACTTC.

Here the CDR3 reads CSVERRDRDYEQYF. CDR3 nucleotide sequence: TGCAGCGTTGAACGCCGGGACAGGGACTACGAGCAGTACTTC. This chain joins TRBV29-1 and TRBJ2-7; TRBD1 matches at 9 bases. V lost 2 bases and J lost 3; bases outside the gene matches: 5. The CDR3 length is 14 residues. Germline-derived CDR1 and CDR2 are SQVTM and ANQGSEA.

The chain links TRBV15 to TRBJ1-5; D is unresolved. Deletions cut 1 base from V and 6 bases from J, with 4 bases between. Germline CDR1 LNHNV, CDR2 YYDKDF (reference sequence). The CDR3 covers 12 residues. The CDR3 region is CATSRARQPQHF. CDR3 nucleotides: TGTGCCACCAGCAGAGCTCGTCAGCCCCAGCATTTT.

The CDR3, as DNA: TGTGCCAGCAGTTACCGAGGACAGGGGTTAGGAAACACCATATATTTT. As protein: CASSYRGQGLGNTIYF. The chain has TRBV6-2 or TRBV6-3 and TRBJ1-3; 9 bases are a match to TRBD1. The junction had 6 bases not matched to a gene; V was cut back by 2 bases and J by 4 bases. The CDR3 runs to 16 residues. CDR1 is MNHEY and CDR2 is SVGEGT in the germline V gene.

The V gene is TRBV27, the J gene TRBJ1-1; D not certain. Trimming took 5 bases from V and 4 from J, leaving 5 bases between them. The germline V gene has CDR1 MNHEY and CDR2 SMNVEV (reference sequence). The CDR3 covers 11 residues. CDR3 amino acids: CASSGGTEAFF. CDR3 coding DNA: TGTGCCAGCAGTGGAGGCACTGAAGCTTTCTTT.

The chain joins TRBV20-1 to TRBJ2-1; D is perhaps TRBD2 (6 bases). Trimming cost V 7 bases and J 10 bases, with 14 bases left between them. This CDR3 has 11 amino acids. Germline V lookup: CDR1 DFQATT, CDR2 SNEGSKA (reference sequence). The CDR3 sequence is CSVEGPEEQFF. The CDR3 DNA is TGCAGTGTGGAGGGGCCGGAGGAGCAGTTCTTC.

V is TRBV19 and J is TRBJ1-1; 7 nucleotides agree with TRBD1. The CDR3 is 13 residues long. Unmatched junction bases numbered 7, after V lost 7 bases and J lost 5 bases. Germline V gene sequence: CDR1 LNHDA, CDR2 SQIVND (reference sequence). Written as DNA, the CDR3 is TGTGCCAGTAACCCAGGGGGGGCTACTGAAGCTTTCTTT. Translating gives CASNPGGATEAFF.